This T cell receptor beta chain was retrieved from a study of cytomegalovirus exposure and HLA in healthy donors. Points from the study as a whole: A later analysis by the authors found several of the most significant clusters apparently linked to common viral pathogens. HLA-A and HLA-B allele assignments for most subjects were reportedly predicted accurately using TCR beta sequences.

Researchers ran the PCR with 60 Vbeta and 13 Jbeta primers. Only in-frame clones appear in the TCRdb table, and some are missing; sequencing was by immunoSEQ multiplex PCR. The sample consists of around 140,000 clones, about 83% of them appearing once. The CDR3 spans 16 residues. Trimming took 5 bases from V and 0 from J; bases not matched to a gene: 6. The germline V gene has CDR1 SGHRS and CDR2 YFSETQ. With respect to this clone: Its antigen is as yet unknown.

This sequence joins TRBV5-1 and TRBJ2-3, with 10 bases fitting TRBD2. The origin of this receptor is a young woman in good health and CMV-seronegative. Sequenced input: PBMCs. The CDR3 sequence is CASRISSGRSTDTQYF. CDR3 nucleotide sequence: TGCGCCAGCAGAATATCTAGCGGGAGAAGCACAGATACGCAGTATTTT. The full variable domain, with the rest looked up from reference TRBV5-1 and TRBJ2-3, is KAGVTQTPRYLIKTRGQQVTLSCSPISGHRSVSWYQQTPGQGLQFLFEYFSETQRNKGNFPGRFSGRQFSNSRSEMNVSTLELGDSALYLCASRISSGRSTDTQYFGPGTRLTVL.